This T cell receptor (beta chain) was identified during a study of chemoradiotherapy in HPV16-positive cancers. About the study: Candidate HPV-specific clones and shared TCR motifs came from a couple of HPV16-positive patients.

Measured with immunoSEQ multiplex PCR; TCRdb has only the in-frame clones, and not every one. This table has some 600 clones, about 90% appearing once. Per germline, CDR1 LNHNV and CDR2 YYDKDF (reference sequence). The junction had 1 base not matched to a gene; V was cut back by 0 bases and J by 5 bases. This CDR3 spans 14 amino acids. Study observations and caveats: Non-HPV-specific T cells did not expand in tumors during treatment, whereas candidate HPV-specific clones and E7-related motifs did. HPV-specific T cells were functionally defined from only a couple of HPV16-positive patients.

Of note for this clone: Its specificity is not known.

The genes are TRBV15 and TRBJ1-2, with 9 nucleotides matching TRBD1. This TCR was sampled from a human donor with HPV-associated anogenital cancer. The sample consisted of tumor tissue, taken from a patient who underwent chemoradiotherapy. The CDR3 DNA sequence: TGTGCCACCAGCAGAGAGGGGACAGGGTATGGCTACACCTTC. Encoded protein: CATSREGTGYGYTF.